The 4 T cell receptor beta chains below were found in one sample sequenced in a study of shared T cell receptors in the human thymus. TCRdb's table, derived via immunoSEQ multiplex PCR, lists solely in-frame clones and lacks some. The table has 700,000 or so clones, 70% to 90% seen once; the top ten hold roughly 0.01%. This sample also belongs to another study, concerning human thymus T cells.

The sequenced material came from thymocytes. These receptors all stem from a girl under three years old with a congenital heart defect.

Only a few counts were recorded for this clone. The V call is TRBV5-4, the J call TRBJ1-6; D unclear. Germline values: CDR1 SGHNT, CDR2 YYREEE (reference sequence). The CDR3 consists of 15 residues. Trimming pared 1 base from V and 9 bases from J, leaving 14 bases between. DNA of the CDR3: TGTGCCAGCAGCTTGTCGCCCCCGGGGAGTTCACCCCTCCACTTT. Protein: CASSLSPPGSSPLHF.

Only a few counts were recorded for this clone. The chain employs TRBV5-5 and TRBJ1-1; D perhaps matches TRBD1 (6 bases). The CDR3 totals 12 residues. Between the trimmed V and J ends, which lost 4 bases and 8 bases, there was a span of 12 bases. From germline, CDR1 is SGHKS and CDR2 YYEKEE (reference sequence). CDR3 protein: CASSPQTGEAFF. The CDR3 nucleotides read TGTGCCAGCAGCCCGCAAACAGGGGAAGCTTTCTTT. Full variable domain (missing parts from reference TRBV5-5 and TRBJ1-1): DAGVTQSPTHLIKTRGQQVTLRCSPISGHKSVSWYQQVLGQGPQFIFQYYEKEERGRGNFPDRFSARQFPNYSSELNVNALLLGDSALYLCASSPQTGEAFFGQGTRLTVV.

The gene calls are TRBV9 and TRBJ2-7; D might be TRBD1 (5 bases). The CDR3 loop spans 15 amino acids. Trimming shortened V by 3 bases and J by 5 bases, and 18 bases separated the two germline ends. The germline V gene has CDR1 SGDLS and CDR2 YYNGEE. CDR3 sequence reads: CASSAGGSGNHEQYF. The CDR3 nucleotides read TGTGCCAGCAGCGCCGGCGGATCAGGGAACCACGAGCAGTACTTC.

This clone was recorded a few times. V usage is TRBV7-3 and J usage is TRBJ2-2; 7 bases are shared with TRBD1. Germline V gene lookup returns CDR1 SGHTA and CDR2 FQGTGA. V lost 3 bases and J lost 1; bases outside the gene matches: 2. CDR3 length: 15 residues. The CDR3 sequence is CASSFGQENTGELFF. As DNA, the CDR3 is TGTGCCAGCAGCTTTGGACAGGAGAACACCGGGGAGCTGTTTTTT.